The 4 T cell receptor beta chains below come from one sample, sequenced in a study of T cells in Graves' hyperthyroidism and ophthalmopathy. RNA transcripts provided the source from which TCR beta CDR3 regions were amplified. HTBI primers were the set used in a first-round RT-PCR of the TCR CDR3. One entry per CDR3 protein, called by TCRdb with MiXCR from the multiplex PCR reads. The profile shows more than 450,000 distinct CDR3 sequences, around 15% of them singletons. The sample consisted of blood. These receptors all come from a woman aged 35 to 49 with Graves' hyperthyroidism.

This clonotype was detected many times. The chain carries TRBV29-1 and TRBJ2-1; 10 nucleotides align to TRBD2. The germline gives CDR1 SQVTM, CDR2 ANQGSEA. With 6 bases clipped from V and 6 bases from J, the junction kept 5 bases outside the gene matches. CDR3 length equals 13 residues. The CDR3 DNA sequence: TGCAGCGTCCTAGCGGGAGTCGGCAATGAGCAGTTCTTC. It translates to CSVLAGVGNEQFF.

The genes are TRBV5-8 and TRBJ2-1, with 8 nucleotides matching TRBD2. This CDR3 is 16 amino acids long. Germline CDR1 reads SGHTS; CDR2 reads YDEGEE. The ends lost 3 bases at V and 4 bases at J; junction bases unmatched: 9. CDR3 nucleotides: TGTGCCAGCAGCTCTGGCCTTAGCGGGACTTACAATGAGCAGTTCTTC. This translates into CASSSGLSGTYNEQFF.

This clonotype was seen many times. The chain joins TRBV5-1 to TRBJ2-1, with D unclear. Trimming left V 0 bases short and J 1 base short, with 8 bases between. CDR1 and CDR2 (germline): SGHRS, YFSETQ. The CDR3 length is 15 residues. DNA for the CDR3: TGCGCCAGCAGCTTGGAGGACGCATCCTACAATGAGCAGTTCTTC. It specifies CASSLEDASYNEQFF.

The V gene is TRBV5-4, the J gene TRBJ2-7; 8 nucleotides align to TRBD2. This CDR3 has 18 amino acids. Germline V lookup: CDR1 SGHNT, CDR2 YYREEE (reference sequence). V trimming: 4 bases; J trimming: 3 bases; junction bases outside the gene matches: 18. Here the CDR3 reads CASSQSRRDQRGSYEQYF. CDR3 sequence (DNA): TGTGCCAGCAGCCAATCCCGGAGAGACCAGCGGGGGAGCTACGAGCAGTACTTC.